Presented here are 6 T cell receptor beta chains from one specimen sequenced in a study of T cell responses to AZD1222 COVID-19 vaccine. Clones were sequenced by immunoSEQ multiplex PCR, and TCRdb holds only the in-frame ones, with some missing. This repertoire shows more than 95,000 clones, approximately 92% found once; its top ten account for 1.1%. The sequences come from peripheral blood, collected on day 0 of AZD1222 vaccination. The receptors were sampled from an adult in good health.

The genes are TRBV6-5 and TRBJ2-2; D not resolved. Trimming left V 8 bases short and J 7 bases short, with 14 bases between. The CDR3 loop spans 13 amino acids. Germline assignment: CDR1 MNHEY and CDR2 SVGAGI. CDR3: CASGPSFSGELFF. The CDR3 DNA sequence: TGTGCCAGCGGTCCCTCCTTTAGCGGGGAGCTGTTTTTT.

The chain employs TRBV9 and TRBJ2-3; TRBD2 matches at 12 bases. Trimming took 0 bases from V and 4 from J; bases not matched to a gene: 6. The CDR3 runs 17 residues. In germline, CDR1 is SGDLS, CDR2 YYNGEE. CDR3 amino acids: CASSVETSGSRADTQYF. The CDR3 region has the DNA TGTGCCAGCAGCGTAGAGACTAGCGGGAGTAGGGCAGATACGCAGTATTTT.

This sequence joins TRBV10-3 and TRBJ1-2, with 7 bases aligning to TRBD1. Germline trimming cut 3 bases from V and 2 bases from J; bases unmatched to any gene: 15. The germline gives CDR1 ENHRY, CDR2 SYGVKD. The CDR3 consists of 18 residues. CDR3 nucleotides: TGTGCCATCAGTGAAACAGGGGCTATGTCCCTCCTAAACTATGGCTACACCTTC. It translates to CAISETGAMSLLNYGYTF.

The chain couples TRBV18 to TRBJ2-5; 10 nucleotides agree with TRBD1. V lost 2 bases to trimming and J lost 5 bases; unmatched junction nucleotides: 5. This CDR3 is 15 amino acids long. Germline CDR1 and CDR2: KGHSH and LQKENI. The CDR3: CASSPKTGGEETQYF. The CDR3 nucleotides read TGTGCCAGCTCACCAAAGACAGGGGGCGAGGAGACCCAGTACTTC. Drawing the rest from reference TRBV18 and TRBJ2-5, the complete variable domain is NAGVMQNPRHLVRRRGQEARLRCSPMKGHSHVYWYRQLPEEGLKFMVYLQKENIIDESGMPKERFSAEFPKEGPSILRIQQVVRGDSAAYFCASSPKTGGEETQYFGPGTRLLVL.

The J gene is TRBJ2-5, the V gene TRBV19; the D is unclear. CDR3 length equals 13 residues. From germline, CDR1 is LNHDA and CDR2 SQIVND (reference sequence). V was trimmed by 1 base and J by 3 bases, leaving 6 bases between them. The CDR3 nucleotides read TGTGCCAGTAGTATAGCGAGAGAAGAGACCCAGTACTTC. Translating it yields CASSIAREETQYF. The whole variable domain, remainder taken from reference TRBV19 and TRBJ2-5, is DGGITQSPKYLFRKEGQNVTLSCEQNLNHDAMYWYRQDPGQGLRLIYYSQIVNDFQKGDIAEGYSVSREKKESFPLTVTSAQKNPTAFYLCASSIAREETQYFGPGTRLLVL.

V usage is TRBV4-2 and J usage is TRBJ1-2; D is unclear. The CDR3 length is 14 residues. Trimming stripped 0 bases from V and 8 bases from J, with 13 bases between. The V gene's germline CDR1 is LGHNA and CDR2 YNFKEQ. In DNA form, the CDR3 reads TGTGCCAGCAGCCAAGATATAAGGGAGACAGGCTACACCTTC. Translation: CASSQDIRETGYTF.